These T cell receptor beta chains were read from a single sample in a study of blood T cell repertoires in COVID-19. Sequenced by immunoSEQ multiplex PCR; TCRdb stores in-frame clones only, minus some. Of about 180,000 clones listed, around 86% are singletons. The sequenced material came from peripheral blood. The source of these receptors is a man aged 55 to 70 with COVID-19, enrolled during active disease. Each CDR3 is given with its conserved first and last residue. D genes are given only for firm matches. Rows may omit the clone size; those that give it use once, few, many or a size class.

v_gene	abundance	j_gene	d_gene	CDR3aa	CDR3nt
TRBV15	-	TRBJ1-1	TRBD1	CATSRVQGVYTEAFF	TGTGCCACCAGCAGAGTGCAGGGGGTATACACTGAAGCTTTCTTT
TRBV7-9	-	TRBJ1-1	-	CASSLSRLNTEAFF	TGTGCCAGCAGCTTATCCAGATTGAACACTGAAGCTTTCTTT
TRBV18	once	TRBJ1-1	-	CASSLVRTEAFF	TGTGCCAGCTCCCTTGTGAGGACAGAAGCTTTCTTT
TRBV18	-	TRBJ2-1	-	CASSPDREQFF	TGTGCCAGCTCACCGGACAGAGAGCAGTTCTTC
TRBV28	-	TRBJ2-3	-	CASSLFRTDTQYF	TGTGCCAGCAGTTTGTTTCGGACAGATACGCAGTATTTT
TRBV6-6	-	TRBJ2-5	TRBD1	CASSARTGGTQYF	TGTGCCAGCAGCGCCAGGACAGGTGGGACCCAGTACTTC
TRBV2	-	TRBJ1-4	TRBD1	CASTSRQGVYSNEKLFF	TGTGCCAGCACGTCCCGCCAGGGGGTATACAGTAATGAAAAACTGTTTTTT
TRBV28	once	TRBJ1-1	TRBD1	CASSLAGQGIGEAFF	TGTGCCAGCAGTTTAGCGGGACAGGGTATAGGTGAAGCTTTCTTT
TRBV7-2	-	TRBJ1-5	-	CASSPEILASQPQHF	TGTGCCAGCAGCCCGGAAATTTTAGCGTCTCAGCCCCAGCATTTT
TRBV5-1	few	TRBJ2-2	-	CASSLDPDRHDTGELFF	TGCGCCAGCAGCTTGGACCCCGACAGGCATGACACCGGGGAGCTGTTTTTT
TRBV30	-	TRBJ2-3	TRBD2	CAWSWREGHADTQYF	TGTGCCTGGAGCTGGCGGGAGGGTCACGCAGATACGCAGTATTTT
TRBV18	-	TRBJ1-3	TRBD1	CASSPPGTGSSGNTIYF	TGTGCCAGCTCACCACCGGGGACAGGGTCCTCTGGAAACACCATATATTTT
TRBV9	-	TRBJ2-1	TRBD2	CASSTWTSGSRNEQFF	TGTGCCAGCAGCACGTGGACTAGCGGGAGTCGGAATGAGCAGTTCTTC
TRBV5-5	-	TRBJ2-5	TRBD1	CASSTTNRGWGQYF	TGTGCCAGCAGCACCACCAACAGGGGATGGGGCCAGTACTTC
TRBV10-3	-	TRBJ2-7	-	CAISTGYEQYF	TGTGCCATCAGTACAGGTTACGAGCAGTACTTC
TRBV7-8	-	TRBJ2-5	-	CASSLGSGFQETQYF	TGTGCCAGCAGCTTAGGGTCGGGATTTCAAGAGACCCAGTACTTC
TRBV24-1	-	TRBJ2-1	-	CATSDSPSAGYNEQFF	TGTGCCACCAGTGATTCCCCTAGCGCTGGATACAATGAGCAGTTCTTC
TRBV6-5	-	TRBJ2-1	TRBD2	CASTVISGNNEQFF	TGTGCCAGCACTGTGATTAGCGGGAACAATGAGCAGTTCTTC
TRBV29-1	once	TRBJ2-2	TRBD1	CSVTKTGDTGELFF	TGCAGCGTAACGAAGACAGGGGACACCGGGGAGCTGTTTTTT
TRBV28	-	TRBJ1-1	-	CASSPGQFLAEAFF	TGTGCCAGCAGTCCCGGACAATTCTTGGCTGAAGCTTTCTTT
TRBV19	-	TRBJ1-5	TRBD1	CASSLPSRDRGNQPQHF	TGTGCCAGTAGTCTCCCTTCTCGGGACAGGGGAAATCAGCCCCAGCATTTT
TRBV6-1	-	TRBJ2-5	TRBD2	CASSEAPSGAKETQYF	TGTGCCAGCAGTGAAGCCCCTAGCGGAGCCAAAGAGACCCAGTACTTC
TRBV7-2	-	TRBJ2-7	TRBD2	CASSLSGGVSSYEQYF	TGTGCCAGCAGCTTAAGTGGGGGGGTGAGCTCCTACGAGCAGTACTTC
TRBV2	-	TRBJ2-5	-	CASSNTGRETQYF	TGTGCCAGCAGTAACACAGGGCGAGAGACCCAGTACTTC
TRBV5-6	-	TRBJ2-7	TRBD1	CASSTTGTAYEQYF	TGTGCCAGCAGCACCACCGGGACAGCCTACGAGCAGTACTTC
TRBV9	-	TRBJ1-1	TRBD1	CASTLVRGPSNTEAFF	TGTGCCAGCACCCTTGTCAGGGGGCCTTCGAACACTGAAGCTTTCTTT
TRBV7-2	-	TRBJ2-7	-	CASSPRQLDYEQYF	TGTGCCAGCAGTCCCCGACAGCTGGACTACGAGCAGTACTTC
TRBV6-2/TRBV6-3	-	TRBJ2-7	TRBD1	CASSAGTGGFYEQYF	TGTGCCAGCAGCGCTGGGACAGGGGGGTTCTACGAGCAGTACTTC
TRBV5-1	-	TRBJ2-2	TRBD1	CASSPTGGIRTGELFF	TGCGCCAGCAGCCCTACAGGGGGGATAAGGACCGGGGAGCTGTTTTTT
TRBV19	once	TRBJ1-4	-	CASSIGWQGRGNEKLFF	TGTGCCAGTAGTATAGGGTGGCAGGGGAGGGGAAATGAAAAACTGTTTTTT
TRBV29-1	once	TRBJ2-5	-	CSVEYARTPLGETQYF	TGCAGCGTTGAATACGCCCGGACACCTCTGGGGGAGACCCAGTACTTC
TRBV24-1	-	TRBJ2-2	-	CATSGRQDGGELFF	TGTGCCACCAGTGGGCGACAGGACGGCGGGGAGCTGTTTTTT
TRBV19	-	TRBJ2-2	TRBD2	CASHSGRGTGELFF	TGTGCCAGTCATAGCGGGAGGGGCACCGGGGAGCTGTTTTTT
TRBV5-1	-	TRBJ2-5	TRBD1	CASSIQGEETQYF	TGCGCCAGCAGCATACAGGGGGAGGAGACCCAGTACTTC
TRBV5-4	-	TRBJ2-5	TRBD1	CASSSGQVQETQYF	TGTGCCAGCAGCTCGGGACAGGTACAAGAGACCCAGTACTTC
TRBV7-2	-	TRBJ1-3	TRBD1	CASSPTGTGGAGNTIYF	TGTGCCAGCAGCCCCACAGGGACAGGGGGTGCTGGAAACACCATATATTTT
TRBV11-3	once	TRBJ2-7	TRBD1	CASSSIQGRKTYEQYF	TGTGCCAGCAGCTCAATACAGGGGAGAAAGACCTACGAGCAGTACTTC
TRBV29-1	-	TRBJ2-1	TRBD2	CSVGRQRGAYNEQFF	TGCAGCGTGGGGAGGCAGCGGGGGGCCTACAATGAGCAGTTCTTC
TRBV27	-	TRBJ2-7	TRBD1	CASRGPGTGDLYEQYF	TGTGCCAGCAGGGGACCCGGGACAGGGGACCTATACGAGCAGTACTTC
TRBV20-1	-	TRBJ1-5	TRBD1	CSASRDSDQPQHF	TGCAGTGCTAGTAGGGACAGCGATCAGCCCCAGCATTTT
TRBV2	-	TRBJ1-5	TRBD1	CATRGTGNQPQHF	TGTGCCACCAGGGGGACAGGCAATCAGCCCCAGCATTTT
TRBV7-8	few	TRBJ1-5	TRBD1	CASSLSQGAGQPQHF	TGTGCCAGCAGCTTAAGCCAGGGGGCAGGTCAGCCCCAGCATTTT
TRBV5-1	-	TRBJ2-1	-	CASSLVVITGSYNEQFF	TGCGCCAGCAGCCTGGTAGTTATCACTGGCTCCTACAATGAGCAGTTCTTC
TRBV12-3/TRBV12-4	-	TRBJ1-2	-	CASRVRGKGYTF	TGTGCCAGCAGGGTCCGGGGAAAGGGCTACACCTTC
TRBV4-1	-	TRBJ2-1	TRBD2	CASSQTAAGIYNEQFF	TGCGCCAGCAGCCAAACAGCAGCGGGAATCTACAATGAGCAGTTCTTC